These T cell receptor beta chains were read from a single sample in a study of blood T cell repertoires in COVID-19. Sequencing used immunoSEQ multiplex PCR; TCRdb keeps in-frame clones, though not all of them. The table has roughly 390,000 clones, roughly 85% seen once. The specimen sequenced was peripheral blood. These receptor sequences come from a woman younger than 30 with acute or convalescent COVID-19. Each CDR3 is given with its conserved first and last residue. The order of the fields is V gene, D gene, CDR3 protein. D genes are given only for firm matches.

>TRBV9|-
CASSLPGATDTQYF
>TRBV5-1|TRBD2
CASSLAGAKGGGELFF
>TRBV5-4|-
CASSGGAGEQYF
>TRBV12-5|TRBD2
CASQPGGAENEQFF
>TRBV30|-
CAWRQGGRGYTF
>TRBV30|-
CASQGLRDTEAFF
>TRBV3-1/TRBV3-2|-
CASSQGGRVVTEAFF
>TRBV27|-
CASNKQGYTEAFF
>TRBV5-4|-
CASSLASMNTEAFF
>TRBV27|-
CASSLSSAGPYGYTF
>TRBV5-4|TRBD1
CASSSPGQINSPLHF
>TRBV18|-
CASSPGQLGETQYF
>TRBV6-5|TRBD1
CASRPPGQGRNGYTF
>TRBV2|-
CASTLPSGGYAGYTF
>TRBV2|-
CASSEDQDSNQPQHF
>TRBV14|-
CASSQAETQYF
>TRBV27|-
CASSLWGPTMNTEAFF
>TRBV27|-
CASSFRGSNQPQHF
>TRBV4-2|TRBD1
CASSPSQGGGISNQPQHF
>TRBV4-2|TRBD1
CASSQDGTGAQDTQYF
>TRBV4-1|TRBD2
CASSHPAGGKETQYF
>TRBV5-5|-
CASSVTGVDEQYF
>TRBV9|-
CASSPRWGDSDTQYF
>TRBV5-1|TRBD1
CASSLEGQGSSYNEQFF
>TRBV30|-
CAWTGAANYGYTF
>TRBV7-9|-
CASSFKDNQYF
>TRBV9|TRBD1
CASSGTGPQGLFF
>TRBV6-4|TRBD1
CASSPGQEVYGYTF
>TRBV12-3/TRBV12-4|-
CASRDSNYGYTF
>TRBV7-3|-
CASSFRGETQYF
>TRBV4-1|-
CASSHIGREHQSAQHF
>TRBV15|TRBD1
CATSRAALLDRGPGNTIYF
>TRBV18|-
CASSPTAEGYTF
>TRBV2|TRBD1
CASTGRGRTEAFF
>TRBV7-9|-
CASSPRLGNTEAFF
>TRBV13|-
CASTLRNTEAFF
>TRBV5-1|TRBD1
CASRQGSTATEAFF
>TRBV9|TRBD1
CASSAPAGGGYAGANVLTF
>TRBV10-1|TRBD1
CASSESRVGQARGDTQYF
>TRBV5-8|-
CASSSGGMNTEAFF
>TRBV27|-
CASSSIRGRTEAFF
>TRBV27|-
CASSLLPGSNTEAFF
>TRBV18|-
CASSPRPDRRMGHKNTEAFF
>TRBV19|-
CASSKSRNTEAFF
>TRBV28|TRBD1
CASRGGQGRNQPQHF
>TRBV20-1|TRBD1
CSARGTGGGNQPQHF
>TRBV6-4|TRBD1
CASSDSTGGGANVLTF
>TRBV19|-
CASQMNTEAFF
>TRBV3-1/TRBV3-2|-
CASSQRGAKNIQYF
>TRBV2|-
CASSALGRHGYTF
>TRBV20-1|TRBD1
CSASPGQAAYEQYF
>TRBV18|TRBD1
CASSPGTGTGNTIYF
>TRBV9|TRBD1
CASSGDPGQGHYGYTF
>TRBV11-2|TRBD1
CASRQGDSRSRYGYTF